This T cell receptor beta chain originates from a study of T cell clonotyping in hematopoietic cell transplantation (dated by TCRdb to the early 2020s). Regarding the complete study: Recipient samples taken before transplant were obtained following cytoreduction. A total of 135 blood samples were collected in the study from approximately 32 consecutive transplant recipients and their related donors. Patients were recruited between 2015 and January 2017 and followed until September 2020 or death.

TCR beta CDR3 regions were amplified from genomic DNA with the immunoSEQ assay, a bias-controlled multiplex PCR using V- and J-specific primers. In a second PCR step, the CDR3 amplicons were tagged with a proprietary barcode plus Illumina adapter sequences. CDR3 libraries were sequenced on an Illumina MiSeq instrument. Turning to the authors' computational methods: Export and quality control were performed with immunoSEQ Analyzer 3.0, and downstream analyses were performed with R Bioconductor and Immunarch. Only productive rearrangements in the normalized downsampled data set were used to calculate repertoire metrics. In the normalized cohort, clonotypes with more than 5 templates were defined as pathologically expanded. The Inverse Simpson Index served as the measure of repertoire diversity. To capture all clonotypes, the CMV-specificity analyses were run on the non-normalized data set. In TCRdb, the immuneACCESS table is reduced to in-frame sequences with V and J assigned. These tables do not hold every clone; where another copy was compared, an unresolved V gene accounts for under half, and the others remain unexplained. The D gene and trimming were derived from the DNA, and the V and J assignments and clone size from that table. Counted in this sample were just over 750 clones; under 55% of them appeared once. In total, the top ten clones hold over 35% of the sample.

About this clone itself: Its antigen has not been determined. Base qualities are not provided; no much larger clone lies one nucleotide away.

CDR1 is given as GTSNPN and CDR2 as SVGIG, both from the germline V gene (reference sequence). V is trimmed back by 0 bases and J by 2 bases, and the junction contains 4 bases that no gene match accounts for. Counted from cysteine to phenylalanine, this CDR3 has 15 amino acids. Only CDR3 DNA is held: 45 bases, read in frame from base 1. Read against the paper, the sample's time point label means: recipient sample about 28 days before transplant, after cytoreduction. Blood from recipients was drawn about 28 days before transplant and again at days 30, 100 and 180 after transplant. Nuclei Lysis Solution was used to extract genomic DNA from fresh or cryopreserved unfractionated peripheral blood mononuclear cells. General study outcomes and caveats: Just a small fraction of recipient repertoires overlapped with donor repertoires, and more than 95% appeared de novo at the given depth. After transplant, TCR diversity in recipients dropped, and pathologically expanded clonotypes climbed progressively between day 30 and day 180. Sample size was limited, and cells were not sorted, so CD4 and CD8 repertoire contributions could not be separated. Broader posttransplant TCR repertoire diversity was predicted by donor and pretransplant recipient Inverse Simpson Index values.

The source was peripheral blood mononuclear cells, collected before stem cell transplant. The chain is assembled from TRBV30 and TRBJ2-7, with 10 bases in between that match TRBD2. The receptor was derived from a man aged 45-60 years with myelofibrosis. Some clones in this sample may be carry-over from other donors' samples. The CDR3 protein sequence reads: CAWSVGLAGAYEQYF. The nucleotides read TGTGCCTGGAGTGTTGGGCTAGCGGGAGCCTACGAGCAGTACTTC.